This T cell receptor beta chain comes out of a study of blood T cells in healthy people across ages. Primers used in a second PCR of about 7 to 12 cycles were a sample-barcoded 5' primer and a J-beta primer mix. TCRdb independently ran MiXCR on the 5' RACE reads; one entry per CDR3 protein. Among approximately 780,000 distinct CDR3 sequences listed, approximately 24% were seen once. The germline V gene encodes CDR1 SGHTA and CDR2 FQGNSA. CDR3 size: 14 residues. The V and J ends lost 5 bases and 2 bases respectively, with 11 bases between them. These records were also assigned to another study, of T cells of mothers and their children.

The source is a boy aged 5-17 years in good health. The chain has TRBV7-2 and TRBJ2-3; D remains unclear. Sequenced: blood. CDR3 loop: CASSPLRTTDTQYF. The CDR3 DNA reads as TGTGCCAGCAGCCCCCTGAGGACCACAGATACGCAGTATTTT.